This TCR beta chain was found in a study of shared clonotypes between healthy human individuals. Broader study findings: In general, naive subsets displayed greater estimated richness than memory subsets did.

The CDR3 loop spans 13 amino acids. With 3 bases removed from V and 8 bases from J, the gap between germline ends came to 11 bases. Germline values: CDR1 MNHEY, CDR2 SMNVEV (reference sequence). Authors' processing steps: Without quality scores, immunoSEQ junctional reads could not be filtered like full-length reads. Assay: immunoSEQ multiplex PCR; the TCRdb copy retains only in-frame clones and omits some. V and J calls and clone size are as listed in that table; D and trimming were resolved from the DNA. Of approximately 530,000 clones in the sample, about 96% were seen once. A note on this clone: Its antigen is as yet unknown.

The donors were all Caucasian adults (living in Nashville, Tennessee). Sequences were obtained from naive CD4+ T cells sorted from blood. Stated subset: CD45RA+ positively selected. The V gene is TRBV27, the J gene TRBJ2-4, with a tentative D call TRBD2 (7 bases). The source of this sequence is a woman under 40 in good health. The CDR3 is CASSLRGLDIQYF. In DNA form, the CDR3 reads TGTGCCAGCAGTTTGCGGGGGCTGGACATTCAGTACTTC.